A selection of T cell receptor beta chains follows, all from one sample in a study of Graves' ophthalmopathy and Graves' hyperthyroidism. TCRdb independently ran MiXCR on the multiplex PCR reads; one entry per CDR3 protein. The profile covers 600,000 to 650,000 distinct CDR3 sequences, with about 20% appearing a single time and more than 5.5% taken by the ten largest. The sample taken for sequencing was peripheral blood. Receptor source: a woman between 18 and 30 years old with stable Graves' hyperthyroidism. Some clones in this sample may be carry-over from other donors' samples. The CDR3 runs from the conserved cysteine through the conserved F or W. D genes are given only for firm matches. Size is omitted from some rows. Given values are once, few, many or a class for expanded clones.

>many|TRBJ2-4|.|TRBV6-1
TGTGCCAGTTTCGGCTTAGCCAAAAACATTCAGTACTTC
CASFGLAKNIQYF
>.|TRBJ1-5|.|TRBV4-2
TGTGCCAGCAGCCAAGAAGGAAGCAGCAATCAGCCCCAGCATTTT
CASSQEGSSNQPQHF
>.|TRBJ1-2|.|TRBV10-1
TGCGCCAGCAGTCGGGACACCGCGGCGGGCTACATCTTC
CASSRDTAAGYIF
>few|TRBJ2-2|TRBD2|TRBV6-4
TGTGCCAGCAAATCGAGCGGGGGAGACACCGGGGAGCTGTTTTTT
CASKSSGGDTGELFF
>many|TRBJ2-2|TRBD1|TRBV2
TGTGCCAGCAGGACAGGGGGCTACGGGGAGCTGTTTTTT
CASRTGGYGELFF
>many|TRBJ2-7|TRBD1|TRBV20-1
TGCAGTGCTAGAGGACAGGGGGCCTACAAGCAGTACTTC
CSARGQGAYKQYF
>few|TRBJ2-5|.|TRBV6-2/TRBV6-3
TGTGCCAGCAGTTACGGGTGGGAGACCCAGTACTTC
CASSYGWETQYF
>many|TRBJ1-6|.|TRBV28
TGTGCCAGCTTAGGGGGTGGTTCACCCCTCCACTTT
CASLGGGSPLHF
>many|TRBJ2-2|TRBD2|TRBV6-5
TGTGCCAGCAAACTAGCGGGGGGCTGGAACACCGGGGAGCTGTTTTTT
CASKLAGGWNTGELFF
>few|TRBJ1-2|TRBD1|TRBV12-3/TRBV12-4
TGTGCCAGCAGTTCCGACGGGACAGATTATGGCTACACCTTC
CASSSDGTDYGYTF
>.|TRBJ2-7|.|TRBV10-2
TGCGCCAGCAGTGATCCCAGGTCCGCACGCATTTACGAGCAGTACTTC
CASSDPRSARIYEQYF
>.|TRBJ2-6|.|TRBV11-1
TGTGCCAGCAGCTTAGAACAGTGGGCCAACGTCCTGACTTTC
CASSLEQWANVLTF
>many|TRBJ2-5|TRBD2|TRBV12-3/TRBV12-4
TGTGCCAGCAGTTTATACGGGAGGGAGACCGCGGAGACCCAGTACTTC
CASSLYGRETAETQYF
>many|TRBJ1-1|.|TRBV11-2
TGTGCCAGCAGCCAGAACAGGCAGGCAGCTTTCTTT
CASSQNRQAAFF
>.|TRBJ2-5|.|TRBV20-1
TGCAGTGCTACCCCCGGGCGGACACGAGGGGAGACCAAGTACTTC
CSATPGRTRGETKYF
>.|TRBJ1-6|TRBD1|TRBV4-1
TGCGCCAGCAGCCACATCGTGGGGCAGGGGGGAACCTCCTATAATTCACCCCTCCACTTT
CASSHIVGQGGTSYNSPLHF
>many|TRBJ1-6|.|TRBV7-2
TGTGCCAGCAGCTTAGGAATGGGTCTAGGGTCGAGGAATTCACCCCTCCACTTT
CASSLGMGLGSRNSPLHF
>many|TRBJ1-6|.|TRBV7-9
TGTGCCAGCTGTAGGGACTCCTATAATTCACCCCTCCACTTT
CASCRDSYNSPLHF
>.|TRBJ1-1|.|TRBV11-1
TGTGCCAGCAGCTTAGCGCTAATGTTCCGACGGAGCAGATATACTGAAGCTTTCTTT
CASSLALMFRRSRYTEAFF
>many|TRBJ1-3|.|TRBV2
TGTGCCAGCCGCCAGGATAACTCTGGAAACACCATATATTTT
CASRQDNSGNTIYF
>many|TRBJ2-2|.|TRBV20-1
TGCAGTGCCCAGACGGGCACCTTACTCACCGGGGAGCTGTTTTTT
CSAQTGTLLTGELFF
>many|TRBJ1-1|.|TRBV20-1
TGCAGTGCTGTCCCGGTTGAAGTCGAAAGCGCTTTCTTT
CSAVPVEVESAFF
>few|TRBJ2-5|.|TRBV6-1
TGTGCCAGCAACCCAGCGACCCAAGAGACCCAGTACTTC
CASNPATQETQYF
>few|TRBJ1-1|TRBD1|TRBV9
TGTGCCAGCAGCCCGGAGAGGACAGGGATGAACACTGAAGCTTTCTTT
CASSPERTGMNTEAFF
>many|TRBJ2-2|TRBD2|TRBV7-2
TGTGCCAGCAGCTTAGGGCTAGCGGGAGACGGGGAGCTGTTTTTT
CASSLGLAGDGELFF
>.|TRBJ1-2|TRBD1|TRBV5-1
TGCGCCAGCAGCACAAGGACAGGGACCTATGGCTACACCTTC
CASSTRTGTYGYTF
>few|TRBJ1-1|.|TRBV6-2/TRBV6-3
TGTGCCAGCAGCGCGGGGCGAGGACCCTTGAACACTGAAGCTTTCTTT
CASSAGRGPLNTEAFF
>few|TRBJ1-2|.|TRBV5-1
TGCGCCAGCAGCTTGGCCGAGGTCGGATATGGCTACACCTTC
CASSLAEVGYGYTF
>few|TRBJ2-5|.|TRBV19
TGTGCCAGTAGTCGCCTAGAAGGGGGAGAGACCCAGTACTTC
CASSRLEGGETQYF
>many|TRBJ1-1|.|TRBV20-1
TGCAGTGCTAGAGATCGTGGGACACTGAACACTGAAGCTTTCTTT
CSARDRGTLNTEAFF
>many|TRBJ1-6|TRBD1|TRBV28
TGTGCCAGCACCTATTACCTAGCCCCGACAGGGGGCAATAATTCACCCCTCCACTTT
CASTYYLAPTGGNNSPLHF
>many|TRBJ2-5|.|TRBV10-1
TGCGCCAGCAGTGAGGCAACAGGCCCACAAGAGACCCAGTACTTC
CASSEATGPQETQYF
>.|TRBJ1-2|.|TRBV3-1
TGTGCCAGCAGCGCGCCCGGGACAATCTACTATGGCTACACCTTC
CASSAPGTIYYGYTF
>.|TRBJ2-7|.|TRBV20-1
TGCAGTGCTCAAGAAGGGTATTTCCACGAGCAGTACTTC
CSAQEGYFHEQYF
>many|TRBJ2-7|.|TRBV28
TGTGCCAGCAGTTTATGGGACGGGAAGCAGTACTTC
CASSLWDGKQYF
>many|TRBJ1-5|.|TRBV30
TGTGCCTGGAGTCAAGGGACGAGCAATCAGCCCCAGCATTTT
CAWSQGTSNQPQHF
>.|TRBJ2-7|.|TRBV5-6
TGTGCCAGCAGCTTGGCCCTGGGACTTTCCTTGGGGTACGAGCAGTACTTC
CASSLALGLSLGYEQYF
>many|TRBJ1-6|.|TRBV2
TGTGCCAGCAGATTTCCTTCACCCCTCCACTTT
CASRFPSPLHF
>.|TRBJ1-2|TRBD1|TRBV19
TGTGCCAGTAGTCCTGGACAGGGGGCGCTGGACTATGGCTACACCTTC
CASSPGQGALDYGYTF
>many|TRBJ2-7|.|TRBV2
TGTGCCAGTGCCAGGGGTAGAAGCTCCTACGAGCAGTACTTC
CASARGRSSYEQYF
>many|TRBJ2-4|.|TRBV6-1
TGTGCCAGCAGTGCTCAGGGGTCCCCCAAAAACATTCAGTACTTC
CASSAQGSPKNIQYF
>once|TRBJ2-7|TRBD2|TRBV30
TGTGCCTGGAGTCCGGGACTAGCGGTTTACGAGCAGTACTTC
CAWSPGLAVYEQYF
>.|TRBJ1-1|.|TRBV2
TGTGCCAGCAGGGAAACAGGGTTTGGAACTGAAGCTTTCTTT
CASRETGFGTEAFF
>many|TRBJ2-7|TRBD2|TRBV6-2/TRBV6-3
TGTGCCAGCAGTGGGAGGACTAGCGCGAACTACGAGCAGTACTTC
CASSGRTSANYEQYF
>.|TRBJ2-7|.|TRBV7-6
TGTGCCAGCAGCTTAAGGACCTCATTTCTCGAGCAGTACTTC
CASSLRTSFLEQYF
>few|TRBJ2-3|.|TRBV7-2
TGTGCCAGCGGGGAGGGGACAGCCACAGATACGCAGTATTTT
CASGEGTATDTQYF
>.|TRBJ2-7|TRBD2|TRBV12-3/TRBV12-4
TGTGCCAGCAGCCGTAGCGGGATGGGCGAGCAGTACTTC
CASSRSGMGEQYF
>many|TRBJ1-1|.|TRBV6-5
TGTGCCAGCAGTTACTTTCTGAGGAACACTGAAGCTTTCTTT
CASSYFLRNTEAFF
>many|TRBJ2-5|TRBD2|TRBV12-3/TRBV12-4
TGTGCCAGCAGTTTGCGGGAGGAAGAGACCCAGTACTTC
CASSLREEETQYF
>few|TRBJ2-1|TRBD2|TRBV7-3
TGTGCCAGCAGCTTTTCACTAACCCCCGGGACTAGCAATGAGCAGTTCTTC
CASSFSLTPGTSNEQFF
>many|TRBJ2-7|TRBD1|TRBV6-5
TGTGCCAGCAGTTACTCTCAAGGACAGGGGGTTTCCTACGAGCAGTACTTC
CASSYSQGQGVSYEQYF
>many|TRBJ1-3|.|TRBV11-1
TGTGCCAGCAGCTCCCTGCAGGACAGCTCTGGAAACACCATATATTTT
CASSSLQDSSGNTIYF